A selection of T cell receptor beta chains follows, all from one sample in a study of cytomegalovirus exposure and HLA in healthy donors. The method was immunoSEQ multiplex PCR; TCRdb's version includes in-frame clones alone and lacks a portion of them. Among 120,000 to 150,000 clones, 73% were seen once, and the ten largest hold over 1%. The source material was PBMCs. These receptors were taken from a woman between 40 and 55 years old in good health and CMV-seronegative. Each CDR3 is given with its conserved first and last residue. Each record gives: clone size, D gene, J gene, V gene, CDR3 protein, CDR3 DNA. D genes are given only for firm matches. Size tells how often a clone was seen (once, few, many) or the class of an expanded clone, and some rows leave it out.

few,.,TRBJ2-7,TRBV2,CASSATVDSYEQYF,TGTGCCAGCAGCGCGACAGTAGACTCCTACGAGCAGTACTTC
.,.,TRBJ1-1,TRBV6-6,CASSYEGGRTEAFF,TGTGCCAGCAGTTACGAGGGGGGGCGGACTGAAGCTTTCTTT
.,TRBD1,TRBJ2-1,TRBV7-9,CASSLDRGPYNEQFF,TGTGCCAGCAGCCTAGACAGGGGGCCTTACAATGAGCAGTTCTTC
.,TRBD1,TRBJ1-3,TRBV6-5,CASSRTGTSGNTIYF,TGTGCCAGCAGCCGGACAGGGACTTCTGGAAACACCATATATTTT
.,.,TRBJ1-2,TRBV5-6,CASSAGDILYYGYTF,TGTGCCAGCAGCGCGGGGGACATCCTATACTATGGCTACACCTTC
once,.,TRBJ2-3,TRBV18,CASSLPGPDTQYF,TGTGCCAGCTCGCTACCTGGTCCAGATACGCAGTATTTT
few,.,TRBJ1-1,TRBV6-4,CASKSGENTEAFF,TGTGCCAGCAAGTCGGGGGAGAACACTGAAGCTTTCTTT
.,TRBD2,TRBJ2-3,TRBV4-1,CASSLTGTSGGTDTQYF,TGCGCCAGCAGCCTGACCGGGACTAGCGGTGGCACAGATACGCAGTATTTT
.,TRBD1,TRBJ1-1,TRBV4-3,CASRGTGGARNTEAFF,TGCGCCAGCAGAGGGACAGGGGGCGCTAGGAACACTGAAGCTTTCTTT
few,.,TRBJ1-2,TRBV4-1,CASSQATPLREGYTF,TGCGCCAGCAGCCAAGCGACACCCCTAAGAGAAGGCTACACCTTC
few,.,TRBJ1-4,TRBV2,CASSVQGGSGEKLFF,TGTGCCAGCAGTGTCCAGGGAGGTTCGGGAGAAAAACTGTTTTTT
.,.,TRBJ1-2,TRBV4-2,CASSQGTRENGYTF,TGTGCCAGCAGCCAAGGCACCAGGGAAAATGGCTACACCTTC
.,.,TRBJ2-1,TRBV27,CASSEGTPTYNEQFF,TGTGCCAGCAGTGAAGGGACTCCTACCTACAATGAGCAGTTCTTC
.,.,TRBJ1-5,TRBV27,CASSDKGNQPQHF,TGTGCCAGCAGCGACAAGGGCAATCAGCCCCAGCATTTT
.,TRBD1,TRBJ1-3,TRBV15,CATSRSGQGNTIYF,TGTGCCACCAGCAGGTCGGGACAGGGAAACACCATATATTTT
.,.,TRBJ1-1,TRBV5-1,CASSLAGENTEAFF,TGCGCCAGCAGCTTGGCCGGGGAGAACACTGAAGCTTTCTTT
.,TRBD1,TRBJ2-5,TRBV5-5,CASSHGQGRWEETQYF,TGTGCCAGCAGCCACGGACAGGGAAGGTGGGAGGAGACCCAGTACTTC
.,.,TRBJ2-3,TRBV18,CASSPPGIPDTQYF,TGTGCCAGCTCACCACCGGGCATCCCAGATACGCAGTATTTT
few,.,TRBJ1-1,TRBV4-1,CASSLGGADTEAFF,TGCGCCAGCAGTCTTGGGGGGGCCGACACTGAAGCTTTCTTT
.,.,TRBJ1-2,TRBV28,CASSFRAGAGYTF,TGTGCCAGCAGTTTTAGGGCAGGGGCAGGCTACACCTTC
.,.,TRBJ1-5,TRBV18,CASSPGGVVNQPQHF,TGTGCCAGCTCACCAGGAGGGGTCGTCAATCAGCCCCAGCATTTT
.,TRBD1,TRBJ1-4,TRBV5-4,CASSSRQGGEKLFF,TGTGCCAGCAGCTCCAGACAGGGAGGAGAAAAACTGTTTTTT
.,.,TRBJ1-2,TRBV18,CASSSGENYGYTF,TGTGCCAGCTCTTCCGGGGAAAACTATGGCTACACCTTC
few,TRBD1,TRBJ1-2,TRBV6-5,CASSAGGQGVGYTF,TGTGCCAGCAGCGCGGGGGGACAGGGAGTTGGCTACACCTTC
.,.,TRBJ2-3,TRBV15,CATSYRHTGDTQYF,TGTGCCACCAGCTACCGCCATACAGGGGATACGCAGTATTTT
once,.,TRBJ2-2,TRBV7-2,CASSPRVGNTGELFF,TGTGCCAGCAGCCCAAGAGTCGGGAACACCGGGGAGCTGTTTTTT
.,TRBD2,TRBJ2-1,TRBV2,CASRGIPGLAYNEQFF,TGTGCCAGCAGAGGGATCCCGGGACTAGCATACAATGAGCAGTTCTTC
.,.,TRBJ2-5,TRBV19,CASNNRLHETQYF,TGTGCCAGTAACAACCGACTCCACGAGACCCAGTACTTC
.,.,TRBJ1-6,TRBV7-2,CASSLGQVSNSPLHF,TGTGCCAGCAGCTTAGGACAGGTCTCCAATTCACCCCTCCACTTT
.,.,TRBJ2-2,TRBV7-9,CASSPRSGELFF,TGTGCCAGCAGCCCTCGGAGCGGGGAGCTGTTTTTT
.,TRBD1,TRBJ1-3,TRBV5-1,CASSLTGTSSGNTIYF,TGCGCCAGCAGCCTGACAGGGACCAGCTCTGGAAACACCATATATTTT
.,.,TRBJ2-5,TRBV10-3,CAISVIGGRKETQYF,TGTGCCATCAGTGTGATTGGGGGCAGAAAAGAGACCCAGTACTTC
.,TRBD2,TRBJ2-7,TRBV5-1,CASSERPTSGAYEQYF,TGCGCCAGCAGCGAACGACCGACTAGCGGTGCCTACGAGCAGTACTTC
.,.,TRBJ2-2,TRBV28,CASGGAHTGHTGELFF,TGTGCCAGCGGGGGGGCACACACGGGGCACACCGGGGAGCTGTTTTTT
.,.,TRBJ1-6,TRBV7-9,CASQASPLHF,TGTGCCTCCCAGGCCTCACCCCTCCACTTT
.,TRBD2,TRBJ2-3,TRBV5-3,CARSPILRLAGGNLVIDTQYF,TGTGCCAGAAGCCCTATACTCCGACTAGCGGGGGGCAATTTAGTGATAGATACGCAGTATTTT
.,TRBD2,TRBJ2-2,TRBV28,CASRVGGGPHTGELFF,TGTGCCAGCAGAGTGGGCGGGGGACCTCACACCGGGGAGCTGTTTTTT
.,TRBD1,TRBJ1-4,TRBV6-5,CASSYSGRGNEKLFF,TGTGCCAGCAGTTACTCGGGCAGGGGGAACGAAAAACTGTTTTTT
.,TRBD1,TRBJ1-2,TRBV5-5,CATGQGNGYTF,TGTGCCACGGGACAGGGAAATGGCTACACCTTC
.,.,TRBJ1-3,TRBV5-1,CASSPGDSGNTIYF,TGCGCCAGCAGTCCAGGGGACTCTGGAAACACCATATATTTT
.,.,TRBJ1-5,TRBV5-6,CASSLTGSELNQPQHF,TGTGCCAGCAGCTTGACAGGTTCCGAACTAAATCAGCCCCAGCATTTT
.,.,TRBJ1-6,TRBV6-5,CASSYGRANSPLHF,TGTGCCAGCAGTTACGGCAGGGCCAATTCACCCCTCCACTTT